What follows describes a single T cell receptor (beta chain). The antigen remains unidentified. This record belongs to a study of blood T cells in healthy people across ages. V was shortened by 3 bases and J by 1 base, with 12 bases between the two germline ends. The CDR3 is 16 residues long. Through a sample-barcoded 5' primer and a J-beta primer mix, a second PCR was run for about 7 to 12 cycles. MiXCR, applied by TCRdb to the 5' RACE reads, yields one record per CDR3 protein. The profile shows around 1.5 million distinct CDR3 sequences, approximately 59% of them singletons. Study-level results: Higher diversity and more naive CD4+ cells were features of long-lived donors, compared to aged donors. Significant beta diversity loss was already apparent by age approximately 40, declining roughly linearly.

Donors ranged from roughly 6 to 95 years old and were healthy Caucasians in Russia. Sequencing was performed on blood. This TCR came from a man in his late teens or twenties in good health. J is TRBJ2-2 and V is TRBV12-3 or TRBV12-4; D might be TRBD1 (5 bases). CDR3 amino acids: CASSFRVGQNTGELFF. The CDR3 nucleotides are TGTGCCAGCAGTTTTAGGGTTGGACAGAACACCGGGGAGCTGTTTTTT.